Following are 4 T cell receptor beta chains from one sample sequenced in a study of beta chain features in type 1 diabetes. The investigators reverse transcribed all of the isolated RNA, so they sequenced expressed TCRB transcripts. The method was immunoSEQ multiplex PCR; TCRdb's version includes in-frame clones alone and lacks a portion of them. The sample shows fewer than 250,000 clones, more than 9% of them seen only once. Sequenced input: naive CD4+ T cells from blood. These receptor sequences come from a woman under 30 in good health.

V usage is TRBV6-6 and J usage is TRBJ1-2, with D possibly TRBD1 on 6 matching bases. CDR1 is MNHNY, CDR2 SVGAGI, per germline (reference sequence). Trimming shortened V by 5 bases and J by 3 bases, and 16 bases separated the two germline ends. There are 15 residues in the CDR3. CDR3 DNA: TGTGCCAGCAGTCCGACAATGGGGGCCGACTATGGCTACACCTTC. This encodes CASSPTMGADYGYTF.

This clone was counted at least ten times. The genes are TRBV2 and TRBJ2-4; maybe TRBD1 (6 bases). The V gene's germline CDR1 is SNHLY and CDR2 FYNNEI. The V and J ends lost 2 bases and 6 bases respectively, with 11 bases between them. The CDR3 is 14 amino acids. DNA of the CDR3: TGTGCCAGCAGTGAACCGACAGGAACAAACATTCAGTACTTC. Translation: CASSEPTGTNIQYF. The entire variable domain, with the rest obtained from reference TRBV2 and TRBJ2-4, is as follows: EPEVTQTPSHQVTQMGQEVILRCVPISNHLYFYWYRQILGQKVEFLVSFYNNEISEKSEIFDDQFSVERPDGSNFTLKIRSTKLEDSAMYFCASSEPTGTNIQYFGAGTRLSVL.

The V call is TRBV7-2, the J call TRBJ1-2; TRBD1 matches at 9 bases. V lost 2 bases to trimming and J lost 10 bases; unmatched junction nucleotides: 11. CDR3 length equals 15 residues. Germline V gene data show CDR1 as SGHTA and CDR2 as FQGNSA. CDR3 sequence (DNA): TGTGCCAGCAGCTTACACGCCGGGACAGGGCAGGCCTACACCTTC. Its protein product is CASSLHAGTGQAYTF. Full variable domain (missing parts from reference TRBV7-2 and TRBJ1-2): GAGVSQSPSNKVTEKGKDVELRCDPISGHTALYWYRQSLGQGLEFLIYFQGNSAPDKSGLPSDRFSAERTGGSVSTLTIQRTQQEDSAVYLCASSLHAGTGQAYTFGSGTRLTVV.

This clone was observed a few times. This chain connects TRBV6-4 to TRBJ2-3; a possible D gene is TRBD2 (7 bases). The CDR3 spans 16 residues. Trimming removed 2 bases at V and 1 base at J, with 13 bases between. CDR1 is MRHNA and CDR2 is SNTAGT in the germline V gene. The CDR3 nucleotides are TGTGCCAGCAGTGACGCGGGGGCTGGGGGCACAGATACGCAGTATTTT. It translates to CASSDAGAGGTDTQYF.